This T cell receptor (beta chain) emerged from a study of human T cells and chemical hapten exposure (dated by TCRdb to about 2021). Broadly, across the study: For sensitization, 2% DPC in acetone was applied to a roughly 2 cm by roughly 2 cm area of upper inner arm skin. Throughout the approximately 25-week study period, patients were also given weekly therapeutic DPC doses on the scalp. Patch tests used Finn chambers with 0.01% DPC on the upper back, scored after 6 days by International Contact Dermatitis Research Group standards. Most of the patients in the cohort were female, and the cohort covered alopecia areata with under or over 50% scalp involvement, alopecia totalis and alopecia universalis. Libraries were pooled for sequencing, and variation in per-sample TCR yields was attributed mainly to small differences in library volumes within the pool. The study tracked peripheral blood TCR repertoire changes in vivo during primary and secondary sensitization to the hapten diphenylcyclopropenone (DPC) in alopecia patients. Patient blood was sampled pre-sensitization (week 0) and at 2, 6 and about 24 weeks after DPC sensitization. Twenty-nine alopecia patients provided blood for TCR sequencing at one to four time points (pre-sensitization, 2, 6 and 24 weeks). What the research found in general, with its limitations: Because all patients had alopecia, a presumed autoimmune disease, the immune response of the patients might differ from that of healthy individuals. Repeated subsampling changed both the strength of the expansion versus patch-test correlation and the threshold at which that correlation became significant. Expanded TCRs formed significantly more large CDR3 similarity clusters than pre-sensitization or healthy control sets, consistent with antigen-driven responses. No change with DPC sensitization was found in the number of TCRs above 1 in 1000 frequency, and no evidence of global repertoire structure alterations was found. A positive correlation was found between the number of PT1 expanded TCRs and patch test score, with significance reached at thresholds 8, 16 and 32 but not 4.

The method behind the library was RACE. Sequencing relied on a NextSeq 500. During library preparation, unique molecular identifiers were attached to individual cDNA molecules so that TCRs could be counted quantitatively and reproducibly. From each blood RNA sample, both TCR alpha and TCR beta chains were sequenced. Turning to the authors' computational methods: A median of roughly 98,000 TCRs per sample was observed, with a range of roughly 23,224 to 700,000. V, J and CDR3 annotation of the TCR reads was performed with the Decombinator software suite. Every sample was subsampled to the same number of TCRs (28,000) for the PS versus PT1 abundance plots. TCRs were defined as expanded if absent before sensitization and observed at least eight times at the 2-week time point. TCRdb reanalyzed the raw reads on its own, using fastp at Q25 for trimming and MiXCR for clone calling, and kept in-frame beta chains. CDR3 protein sequences are deduplicated, and each keeps its most common genes and DNA. For this entry, the V and J calls and clone size follow TCRdb and not the study's own pipeline. Here the sample has tens of thousands of distinct CDR3 sequences; around 30% occur a single time. The top ten constitute approximately 9.1% of the sample.

V and J are trimmed by 5 bases and 8 bases, and the gene matches miss 10 bases of the junction. From cysteine to phenylalanine, the CDR3 is 15 amino acids long. The read is trimmed to its CDR3 DNA, 45 bases read in frame from base 1. The germline V gene (reference sequence) provides CDR1 MNHNY and CDR2 SVGAGI. The time point label here, explained by the study, means: patch test 1, 2 weeks after DPC sensitization. According to the study, the label for this sample's treatment or condition signals: therapeutic diphenylcyclopropenone sensitization with weekly scalp DPC. Blood at each patch-test visit was drawn before the patch test was applied. Patients were eligible if aged 18 to 70, diagnosed with alopecia and judged suitable for DPC therapy, and pregnant patients were excluded. Total RNA was extracted from unfractionated whole blood that had been collected in Tempus Blood RNA tubes. Points on this clonotype: There is no known antigen for this receptor. Per-base quality was not reported, and no clone a single base away is much larger than it.

Sequencing used whole blood, obtained in connection with sensitization to the hapten diphenylcyclopropenone (DPC). The V and J genes are TRBV6-6 and TRBJ1-4; the junction holds 8 bases that match TRBD1. The sequence derives from a man aged 35-49 years with alopecia areata. Some clones in this sample may be carry-over from other donors' samples. CDR3 loop: CASSRGQGEGEKLFF. The DNA is as follows: TGTGCCAGCAGTCGAGGACAGGGAGAGGGAGAAAAACTGTTTTTT.